This is a list of T cell receptor beta chains from one sample in a study of T cells in Graves' hyperthyroidism and ophthalmopathy. TCRdb re-called the multiplex PCR reads with MiXCR, one entry per CDR3 protein. The table lists some 600,000 distinct CDR3 sequences, just over 45% of them singletons, with 8.2% in the top ten. Sequencing input: peripheral blood or thyroid tissue (not recorded which). These receptors all come from a woman under 30 with Graves' hyperthyroidism. CDR3s include the opening cysteine and the closing phenylalanine or tryptophan. The order of the fields is clone size, V gene, J gene, D gene, CDR3 protein, CDR3 DNA. The D gene is left open where the match is weak. Clone size, where shown, is once, few, many, or a class for clones that have expanded.

abundance: once
v_gene: TRBV7-2
j_gene: TRBJ1-6
d_gene: TRBD1
CDR3aa: CASSLTGTGGALNSPLHF
CDR3nt: TGTGCCAGCAGCCTGACCGGGACAGGGGGCGCGTTAAACTCACCCCTCCACTTT

abundance: few
v_gene: TRBV7-2
j_gene: TRBJ2-7
d_gene: TRBD1
CDR3aa: CASSVEGTGSYEQYF
CDR3nt: TGTGCCAGCAGCGTAGAGGGGACAGGGTCCTACGAGCAGTACTTC

abundance: many
v_gene: TRBV29-1
j_gene: TRBJ1-1
d_gene: .
CDR3aa: CSVQEGYTEAFF
CDR3nt: TGCAGCGTTCAGGAAGGGTACACTGAAGCTTTCTTT

abundance: many
v_gene: TRBV29-1
j_gene: TRBJ1-1
d_gene: .
CDR3aa: CSVARQTNTEAFF
CDR3nt: TGCAGCGTTGCGAGACAGACGAACACTGAAGCTTTCTTT

abundance: .
v_gene: TRBV5-5
j_gene: TRBJ1-5
d_gene: .
CDR3aa: CASSFGQLNQPQHF
CDR3nt: TGTGCCAGCAGCTTCGGACAGCTTAATCAGCCCCAGCATTTT

abundance: many
v_gene: TRBV10-3
j_gene: TRBJ1-1
d_gene: .
CDR3aa: CAITWTVNTEAFF
CDR3nt: TGTGCCATCACTTGGACTGTGAACACTGAAGCTTTCTTT

abundance: few
v_gene: TRBV6-5
j_gene: TRBJ1-2
d_gene: .
CDR3aa: CASSYGEYYGYTF
CDR3nt: TGTGCCAGCAGTTACGGGGAATACTATGGCTACACCTTC

abundance: .
v_gene: TRBV7-9
j_gene: TRBJ1-1
d_gene: .
CDR3aa: CASSLRVGMNTEAFF
CDR3nt: TGTGCCAGCAGCTTAAGGGTAGGAATGAACACTGAAGCTTTCTTT

abundance: .
v_gene: TRBV20-1
j_gene: TRBJ2-2
d_gene: .
CDR3aa: CSAREGGDTGELFF
CDR3nt: TGCAGTGCTAGGGAGGGAGGCGACACCGGGGAGCTGTTTTTT

abundance: .
v_gene: TRBV10-1
j_gene: TRBJ1-2
d_gene: TRBD1
CDR3aa: CASTGPGTGTLGYTF
CDR3nt: TGCGCCAGCACTGGACCCGGGACAGGGACATTAGGCTACACCTTC

abundance: .
v_gene: TRBV11-3
j_gene: TRBJ2-5
d_gene: TRBD2
CDR3aa: CASSPPGLAGQETQYF
CDR3nt: TGTGCCAGCAGCCCTCCGGGACTAGCGGGGCAAGAGACCCAGTACTTC

abundance: many
v_gene: TRBV7-9
j_gene: TRBJ1-1
d_gene: .
CDR3aa: CASRGWTENSEAFF
CDR3nt: TGTGCCAGCAGGGGGTGGACGGAGAACTCTGAAGCTTTCTTT

abundance: few
v_gene: TRBV7-6
j_gene: TRBJ2-7
d_gene: TRBD1
CDR3aa: CASSLAPGTGYEQYF
CDR3nt: TGTGCCAGCAGCTTAGCCCCCGGGACAGGCTACGAGCAGTACTTC

abundance: few
v_gene: TRBV20-1
j_gene: TRBJ2-7
d_gene: .
CDR3aa: CSARAPWGYEQYF
CDR3nt: TGCAGTGCTAGGGCCCCGTGGGGGTACGAGCAGTACTTC

abundance: many
v_gene: TRBV7-9
j_gene: TRBJ1-5
d_gene: .
CDR3aa: CASSPQHF
CDR3nt: TGTGCCAGCAGCCCCCAGCATTTT

abundance: .
v_gene: TRBV7-2
j_gene: TRBJ2-7
d_gene: TRBD1
CDR3aa: CASSISTGNEQYF
CDR3nt: TGTGCCAGCAGTATATCGACAGGGAACGAGCAGTACTTC

abundance: .
v_gene: TRBV14
j_gene: TRBJ2-5
d_gene: TRBD2
CDR3aa: CASSPSYSGSGGTQYF
CDR3nt: TGTGCCAGCAGCCCTTCCTATAGCGGGAGTGGAGGGACCCAGTACTTC

abundance: .
v_gene: TRBV7-9
j_gene: TRBJ2-7
d_gene: .
CDR3aa: CASSITRGSYEQYF
CDR3nt: TGTGCCAGCAGTATCACCAGGGGCTCCTACGAGCAGTACTTC

abundance: .
v_gene: TRBV19
j_gene: TRBJ2-5
d_gene: .
CDR3aa: CASSIYVGQGTQYF
CDR3nt: TGTGCCAGTAGTATCTACGTGGGGCAAGGGACCCAGTACTTC

abundance: .
v_gene: TRBV20-1
j_gene: TRBJ1-4
d_gene: .
CDR3aa: CSARSGWGNEKLFF
CDR3nt: TGCAGTGCTAGATCGGGGTGGGGTAATGAAAAACTGTTTTTT

abundance: .
v_gene: TRBV7-2
j_gene: TRBJ1-5
d_gene: .
CDR3aa: CASSVGEEGFSNQPQHF
CDR3nt: TGTGCCAGCAGCGTCGGCGAGGAGGGGTTTAGCAATCAGCCCCAGCATTTT

abundance: few
v_gene: TRBV7-3
j_gene: TRBJ1-1
d_gene: .
CDR3aa: CASSLDRLGPTEAFF
CDR3nt: TGTGCCAGCAGCTTAGACAGGCTAGGGCCCACTGAAGCTTTCTTT

abundance: .
v_gene: TRBV12-3/TRBV12-4
j_gene: TRBJ1-5
d_gene: .
CDR3aa: CASGEGQPQHF
CDR3nt: TGTGCCAGCGGGGAAGGACAGCCCCAGCATTTT

abundance: many
v_gene: TRBV10-3
j_gene: TRBJ1-2
d_gene: TRBD1
CDR3aa: CAIRESPGTGAYGYTF
CDR3nt: TGTGCCATCAGAGAAAGTCCCGGGACAGGTGCCTATGGCTACACCTTC

abundance: few
v_gene: TRBV7-9
j_gene: TRBJ2-7
d_gene: .
CDR3aa: CASSLLGSSYEQYF
CDR3nt: TGTGCCAGCAGCTTGTTAGGAAGCTCCTACGAGCAGTACTTC

abundance: few
v_gene: TRBV12-3/TRBV12-4
j_gene: TRBJ2-5
d_gene: TRBD1
CDR3aa: CASRPRTGSEETQYF
CDR3nt: TGTGCCAGCAGACCCCGGACAGGGTCTGAAGAGACCCAGTACTTC

abundance: .
v_gene: TRBV6-1
j_gene: TRBJ1-1
d_gene: .
CDR3aa: CASSEGGADTEAFF
CDR3nt: TGTGCCAGCAGTGAAGGGGGGGCGGACACTGAAGCTTTCTTT

abundance: .
v_gene: TRBV20-1
j_gene: TRBJ1-5
d_gene: TRBD1
CDR3aa: CSARGWERGQETQHF
CDR3nt: TGCAGTGCTAGAGGGTGGGAGAGGGGGCAAGAGACCCAGCATTTT

abundance: .
v_gene: TRBV5-4
j_gene: TRBJ1-1
d_gene: .
CDR3aa: CASSSARTNTEAFF
CDR3nt: TGTGCCAGCAGTTCCGCAAGGACGAACACTGAAGCTTTCTTT

abundance: few
v_gene: TRBV9
j_gene: TRBJ1-2
d_gene: .
CDR3aa: CASSASWGQGGYTF
CDR3nt: TGTGCCAGCAGCGCGAGCTGGGGCCAGGGTGGCTACACCTTC

abundance: few
v_gene: TRBV10-3
j_gene: TRBJ2-5
d_gene: TRBD1
CDR3aa: CASSFLGTATQETQYF
CDR3nt: TGTGCCAGCAGTTTCCTCGGGACAGCTACACAAGAGACCCAGTACTTC

abundance: .
v_gene: TRBV7-2
j_gene: TRBJ2-7
d_gene: TRBD1
CDR3aa: CASSLERDSLYEQYF
CDR3nt: TGTGCCAGCAGCTTGGAAAGGGACAGCCTATACGAGCAGTACTTC

abundance: .
v_gene: TRBV5-1
j_gene: TRBJ1-6
d_gene: .
CDR3aa: CASSSVNNSPLHF
CDR3nt: TGCGCCAGCAGCTCGGTCAATAATTCACCCCTCCACTTT

abundance: once
v_gene: TRBV11-1
j_gene: TRBJ2-5
d_gene: .
CDR3aa: CASSPEPRWGTQYF
CDR3nt: TGTGCCAGCTCACCTGAACCGAGATGGGGGACCCAGTACTTC

abundance: .
v_gene: TRBV29-1
j_gene: TRBJ1-5
d_gene: TRBD1
CDR3aa: CSIDRASNQPQHF
CDR3nt: TGCAGCATAGACAGGGCGAGCAATCAGCCCCAGCATTTT

abundance: .
v_gene: TRBV25-1
j_gene: TRBJ1-2
d_gene: TRBD1
CDR3aa: CASKQGALYGYTF
CDR3nt: TGTGCCAGTAAACAGGGGGCTCTTTATGGCTACACCTTC

abundance: many
v_gene: TRBV7-2
j_gene: TRBJ2-5
d_gene: .
CDR3aa: CASSLTRKETQYF
CDR3nt: TGTGCCAGCAGCTTGACTAGGAAAGAGACCCAGTACTTC

abundance: many
v_gene: TRBV7-9
j_gene: TRBJ1-5
d_gene: .
CDR3aa: CASSLGRTDQPQHF
CDR3nt: TGTGCCAGCAGCTTGGGGCGGACGGATCAGCCCCAGCATTTT

abundance: .
v_gene: TRBV6-1
j_gene: TRBJ2-5
d_gene: TRBD2
CDR3aa: CASSLYSLGGSRETQYF
CDR3nt: TGTGCCAGCAGTTTATACTCCCTCGGCGGGAGCCGGGAGACCCAGTACTTC

abundance: .
v_gene: TRBV2
j_gene: TRBJ1-3
d_gene: TRBD1
CDR3aa: CASSEGTGTLYTIYF
CDR3nt: TGTGCCAGCAGTGAGGGGACAGGGACGCTCTACACCATATATTTT

abundance: few
v_gene: TRBV7-6
j_gene: TRBJ1-6
d_gene: .
CDR3aa: CASSSAGRYNSPLHF
CDR3nt: TGTGCCAGCAGCTCTGCGGGACGTTATAATTCACCCCTCCACTTT

abundance: many
v_gene: TRBV25-1
j_gene: TRBJ1-1
d_gene: .
CDR3aa: CASSDGGHTEAFF
CDR3nt: TGTGCCAGCAGTGATGGGGGTCACACTGAAGCTTTCTTT

abundance: few
v_gene: TRBV9
j_gene: TRBJ2-2
d_gene: .
CDR3aa: CASSVVPGQNGELFF
CDR3nt: TGTGCCAGCAGCGTAGTACCAGGGCAGAACGGGGAGCTGTTTTTT

abundance: few
v_gene: TRBV7-9
j_gene: TRBJ1-4
d_gene: .
CDR3aa: CASSSPRGLGEKLFF
CDR3nt: TGTGCCAGCAGCTCACCTCGGGGGCTAGGTGAAAAACTGTTTTTT

abundance: .
v_gene: TRBV29-1
j_gene: TRBJ2-7
d_gene: .
CDR3aa: CSVGGGRTNTGELYF
CDR3nt: TGCAGCGTTGGGGGTGGCAGGACGAACACCGGGGAGCTGTACTTC

abundance: once
v_gene: TRBV2
j_gene: TRBJ2-1
d_gene: .
CDR3aa: CASSYPSGDNEQFF
CDR3nt: TGTGCCAGTAGTTATCCTAGTGGGGACAATGAGCAGTTCTTC

abundance: .
v_gene: TRBV10-3
j_gene: TRBJ2-3
d_gene: .
CDR3aa: CASSYESSTDTQYF
CDR3nt: TGTGCCAGCTCCTACGAGAGCAGCACAGATACGCAGTATTTT

abundance: .
v_gene: TRBV25-1
j_gene: TRBJ1-6
d_gene: TRBD1
CDR3aa: CASTGQGRTPLHF
CDR3nt: TGTGCCAGCACCGGACAGGGTAGAACACCCCTCCACTTT

abundance: many
v_gene: TRBV24-1
j_gene: TRBJ2-5
d_gene: .
CDR3aa: CATSDRAAGETQYF
CDR3nt: TGTGCCACCAGTGATCGGGCTGCGGGAGAGACCCAGTACTTC

abundance: many
v_gene: TRBV29-1
j_gene: TRBJ1-1
d_gene: .
CDR3aa: CSVEGSTEAFF
CDR3nt: TGCAGCGTTGAGGGGTCCACTGAAGCTTTCTTT

abundance: many
v_gene: TRBV20-1
j_gene: TRBJ1-2
d_gene: TRBD1
CDR3aa: CSALRTGNYGYTF
CDR3nt: TGCAGTGCTCTGAGGACAGGGAACTATGGCTACACCTTC

abundance: .
v_gene: TRBV5-1
j_gene: TRBJ1-5
d_gene: .
CDR3aa: CASSYNREQPQHF
CDR3nt: TGCGCCAGCAGCTATAACAGGGAGCAGCCCCAGCATTTT

abundance: .
v_gene: TRBV7-2
j_gene: TRBJ1-5
d_gene: .
CDR3aa: CASSLRTEGSQPQHF
CDR3nt: TGTGCCAGCAGCTTACGGACAGAAGGAAGTCAGCCCCAGCATTTT

abundance: .
v_gene: TRBV12-3/TRBV12-4
j_gene: TRBJ1-2
d_gene: TRBD1
CDR3aa: CASSRAGQTNYGYTF
CDR3nt: TGTGCCAGCAGTAGAGCGGGACAGACTAACTATGGCTACACCTTC

abundance: .
v_gene: TRBV7-7
j_gene: TRBJ2-5
d_gene: .
CDR3aa: CASIPLGDETQYF
CDR3nt: TGTGCTAGCATCCCGTTGGGTGACGAGACCCAGTACTTC